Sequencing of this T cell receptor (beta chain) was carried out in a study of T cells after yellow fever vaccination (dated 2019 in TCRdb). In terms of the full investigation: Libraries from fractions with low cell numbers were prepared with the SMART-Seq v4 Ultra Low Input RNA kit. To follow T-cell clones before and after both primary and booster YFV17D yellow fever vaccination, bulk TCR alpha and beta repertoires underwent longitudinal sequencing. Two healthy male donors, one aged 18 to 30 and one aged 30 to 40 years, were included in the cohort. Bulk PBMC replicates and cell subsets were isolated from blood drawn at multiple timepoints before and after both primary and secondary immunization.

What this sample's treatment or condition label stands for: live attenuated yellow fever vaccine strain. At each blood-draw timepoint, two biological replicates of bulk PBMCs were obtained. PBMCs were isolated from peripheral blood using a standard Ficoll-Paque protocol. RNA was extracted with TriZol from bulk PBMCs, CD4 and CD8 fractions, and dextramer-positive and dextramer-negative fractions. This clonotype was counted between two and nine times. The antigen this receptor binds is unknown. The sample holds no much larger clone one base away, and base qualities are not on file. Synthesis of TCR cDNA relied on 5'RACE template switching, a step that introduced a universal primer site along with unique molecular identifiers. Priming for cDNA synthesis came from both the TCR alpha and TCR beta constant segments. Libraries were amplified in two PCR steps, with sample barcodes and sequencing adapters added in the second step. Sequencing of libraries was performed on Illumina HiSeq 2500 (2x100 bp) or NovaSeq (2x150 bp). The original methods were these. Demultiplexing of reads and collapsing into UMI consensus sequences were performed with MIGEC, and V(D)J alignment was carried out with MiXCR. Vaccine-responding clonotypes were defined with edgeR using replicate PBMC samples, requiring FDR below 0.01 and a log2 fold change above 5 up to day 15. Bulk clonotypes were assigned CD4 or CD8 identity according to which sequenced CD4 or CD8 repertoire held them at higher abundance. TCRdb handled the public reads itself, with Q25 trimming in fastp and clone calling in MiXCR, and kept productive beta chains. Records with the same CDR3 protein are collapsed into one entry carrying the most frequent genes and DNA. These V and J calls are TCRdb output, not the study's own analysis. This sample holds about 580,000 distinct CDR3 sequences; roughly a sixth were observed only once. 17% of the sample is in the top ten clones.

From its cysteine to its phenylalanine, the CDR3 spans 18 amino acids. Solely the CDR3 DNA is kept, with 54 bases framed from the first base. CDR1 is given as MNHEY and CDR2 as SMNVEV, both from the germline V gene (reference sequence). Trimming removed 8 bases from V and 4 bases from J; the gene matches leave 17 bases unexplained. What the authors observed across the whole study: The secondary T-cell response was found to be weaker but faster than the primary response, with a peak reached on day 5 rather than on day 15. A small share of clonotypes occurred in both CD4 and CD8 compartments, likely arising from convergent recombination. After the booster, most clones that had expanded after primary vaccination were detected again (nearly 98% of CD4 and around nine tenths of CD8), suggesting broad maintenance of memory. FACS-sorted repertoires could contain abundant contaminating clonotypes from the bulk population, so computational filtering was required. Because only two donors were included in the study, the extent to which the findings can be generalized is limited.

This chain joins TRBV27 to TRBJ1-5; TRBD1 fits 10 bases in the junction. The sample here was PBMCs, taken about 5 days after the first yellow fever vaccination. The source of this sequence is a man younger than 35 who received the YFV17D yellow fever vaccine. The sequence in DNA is TGTGCCAGCCCCCCCTGGGACAGGGGCCCCGTTTCAAATCAGCCCCAGCATTTT. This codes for CASPPWDRGPVSNQPQHF.